This T cell receptor beta chain was found in a study of blood T cell repertoires in COVID-19. In the study overall: Nucleic acid was either cDNA or gDNA, and it came from T cells, B-cell-depleted T cells, or PBMCs.

This CDR3 comprises 18 residues. The V and J ends lost 0 bases and 0 bases, in that order; junction bases with no gene match: 5. CDR1 is MNHEY and CDR2 is SVGEGT in the germline V gene. In the study's own analysis: Reference gene primer amplification in the assay estimated nucleated cell counts. Sequenced by immunoSEQ multiplex PCR; TCRdb stores in-frame clones only, minus some. V and J calls and clone size are copied from that table; D and trimming were computed from the DNA. The sample contains a few hundred thousand clones, around four fifths of which appear only once. The receptor comes from a woman in her fifties or sixties who had recovered from COVID-19. Sample: peripheral blood. This rearrangement joins TRBV6-2 or TRBV6-3 to TRBJ2-6; TRBD1 matches at 7 bases. As DNA, the CDR3 is TGTGCCAGCAGTTACTCGGGGGACAGCTTCTCTGGGGCCAACGTCCTGACTTTC. Residues: CASSYSGDSFSGANVLTF.